This T cell receptor beta chain was sequenced during a study of blood T cell repertoires in COVID-19. Study background: Samples representing acute and convalescent COVID-19 were sourced from the United States, Italy and Spain. Sources were T cells, B-cell-depleted T cells, or PBMCs; the material itself was cDNA or gDNA.

How the authors handled the data: Reference gene primers were amplified, and this amplification served to estimate nucleated cell counts. Produced via immunoSEQ multiplex PCR; TCRdb's table is partial and in-frame only. The V and J calls and clone size come from that table; D and trimming were worked out from the DNA. The sample has about 200,000 clones; around 86% are singletons. This clone was recorded once. V was pared by 6 bases and J by 1 base, with 7 bases of the junction left unmatched. Germline V gene lookup returns CDR1 SNHLY and CDR2 FYNNEI. The CDR3 sequence is 16 residues long. The sample consisted of peripheral blood. This clonotype was obtained from a human donor in a cohort sampled during active COVID-19. The chain links TRBV2 to TRBJ1-3; TRBD1 matches 9 bases. Written as DNA, the CDR3 is TGTGCCAGCAGGTTTACAGGGGGCTTTTCTGGAAACACCATATATTTT. Its translation: CASRFTGGFSGNTIYF.